Following are 30 T cell receptor beta chains from one sample sequenced in a study of identical twins listed by TCRdb under 2016. Library preparation used 5' RACE. Sequencer: Illumina HiSeq 2000. The public reads were run again by TCRdb, first through fastp at Q25 and then through MiXCR, and only productive beta chains were kept. Each record represents a unique CDR3 protein, reported with the most common genes and DNA among its rows. A total of around 1.7 million distinct CDR3 sequences appear in this sample, 25% to 35% of them only once. The ten largest clones represent about 0.27% of the sample. Sequencing input: cord blood. Receptor source: a newborn girl in good health.

The table lists this clonotype with a count of one. The germline gene is not matched at one end of the junction; a read error may be the cause. The chain carries TRBV20-1 and TRBJ2-1, with TRBD2 identical over 11 bases. The germline V gene encodes CDR1 DFQATT and CDR2 SNEGSKA (reference sequence). There are 13 residues in the CDR3. In nucleotides, the CDR3 is TGCAGTGCTAAACTAGCGGGAGTCAATGAGCGGTTCTTC. Protein: CSAKLAGVNERFF.

Of note for this clonotype: The DNA is omitted, as the CDR3 cannot be located on it reliably, and the CDR3 follows TCRdb's listing. The chain recombines TRBV12-3 or TRBV12-4 with TRBJ2-5; no check of the table's D call, TRBD1, against the DNA was made. Counting both end residues, the CDR3 totals 15 amino acids. CDR3 sequence: CASSFGPGDGRGQYF.

The rearrangement uses TRBV6-1 and TRBJ1-2, with D hard to call. Germline assignment: CDR1 MNHNS and CDR2 SASEGT. This CDR3 region has 15 residues. Trimming removed 6 bases at V and 6 bases at J, with 20 bases between. CDR3 residues: CASSPARVLLDGYTF. The CDR3 DNA reads TGTGCCAGCAGCCCAGCTAGGGTTTTGCTGGATGGCTACACCTTC.

The chain is built from TRBV14 and TRBJ1-6; D possibly corresponds to TRBD1 (6 bases). The length of the CDR3 is 13 residues. From germline, CDR1 is SGHDN and CDR2 FVKESK. Trimming left V 8 bases short and J 7 bases short, with 12 bases between. The CDR3: CASGDTGNSPLHF. The CDR3 nucleotides are TGTGCCAGCGGGGATACAGGGAATTCACCCCTCCACTTT.

J is TRBJ1-2 and V is TRBV30; D remains unclear. Deletions cut 0 bases from V and 6 bases from J, with 11 bases between. This CDR3 region has 13 residues. Germline CDR1 reads GTSNPN; CDR2 reads SVGIG (reference sequence). The CDR3 spells CAWSVLRVHGYTF. The CDR3 DNA sequence: TGTGCCTGGAGTGTACTGAGGGTTCATGGCTACACCTTC.

Only a few counts were recorded for this clonotype. The chain links TRBV7-6 to TRBJ1-2; D is undetermined. This CDR3 comprises 15 residues. The V end was cut by 1 base, the J end by 4 bases, with 13 bases between. Germline CDR1 and CDR2: SGHVS and FNYEAQ. The CDR3 region is CASSLVVGSTYGYTF. The CDR3 DNA sequence: TGTGCCAGCAGCTTAGTGGTGGGCAGTACCTATGGCTACACCTTC.

This clonotype was seen just once. This rearrangement joins TRBV29-1 to TRBJ2-4; perhaps TRBD2 as D (5 bases). The end of the DNA fits TRBJ2-5 better, so the J call may be wrong. This CDR3 is built from 11 residues. CDR1 is SQVTM, CDR2 ANQGSEA, per germline. The CDR3 DNA reads TGCAGCGTCCGGAGGACAGAGACCCAGTACTTC. Amino acid sequence: CSVRRTETQYF.

This clonotype was counted at least ten times. J is TRBJ2-7 and V is TRBV10-3; TRBD1 matches 10 bases. J was trimmed by 6 bases and V by 4 bases; bases with no gene match: 3. The CDR3 has 13 amino acids. CDR1 and CDR2 from the germline V gene are ENHRY and SYGVKD. CDR3 protein: CAISGDRGFEQYF. The CDR3 nucleotides are TGTGCCATCAGTGGGGACAGGGGTTTCGAGCAGTACTTC.

CDR3 sequence reads: CASSAAGTSHNEQFF. CDR3 in DNA: TGTGCCAGCAGCGCCGCCGGGACTAGCCACAATGAGCAGTTCTTC. The V and J genes are TRBV5-6 and TRBJ2-1, with 9 nucleotides matching TRBD2. V was clipped by 4 bases and J by 5 bases; unmatched bases: 7. CDR1 and CDR2 (germline): SGHDT, YYEEEE. The CDR3 is made up of 15 amino acids.

The sample holds a few counts of this clonotype. This sequence joins TRBV20-1 and TRBJ2-7; D gene ambiguous. Trimming pared 0 bases from V and 12 bases from J, leaving 15 bases between. Germline loops: CDR1 DFQATT, CDR2 SNEGSKA (reference sequence). This CDR3 has 12 residues. The CDR3 sequence: CSARDLTEPRYF. The CDR3 DNA reads TGCAGTGCTAGAGATCTGACGGAACCGAGGTACTTC.

The chain employs TRBV10-3 and TRBJ2-1; 9 bases align to TRBD2. Germline values: CDR1 ENHRY, CDR2 SYGVKD. After removal of 4 bases from V and 7 bases from J, the junction contained 8 bases not matched to a gene. The length of the CDR3 is 15 residues. The CDR3 region has the DNA TGTGCCATCAGTGGTAGCGGGGGCACGGTAAATGAGCAGTTCTTC. It codes for CAISGSGGTVNEQFF.

This clonotype was counted only a few times. The CDR3 protein is CASSATGFGYTF. CDR3 DNA: TGTGCCAGCAGCGCCACAGGGTTTGGCTACACCTTC. This chain links TRBV7-9 with TRBJ1-2; a weak D match, TRBD1 (6 bases). The germline V and J ends were trimmed by 5 bases and 7 bases, with 11 bases remaining between them. Per the germline V gene, CDR1 is SEHNR and CDR2 is FQNEAQ (reference sequence). The CDR3 totals 12 residues. The full variable domain, completed using reference TRBV7-9 and TRBJ1-2, is DTGVSQNPRHKITKRGQNVTFRCDPISEHNRLYWYRQTLGQGPEFLTYFQNEAQLEKSRLLSDRFSAERPKGSFSTLEIQRTEQGDSAMYLCASSATGFGYTFGSGTRLTVV.

This clonotype showed up just a few times. CDR3 sequence reads: CASSLQGWGNEKLFF. The DNA of the CDR3 is TGTGCCAGCAGCTTACAGGGATGGGGTAATGAAAAACTGTTTTTT. The chain has TRBV3-1 and TRBJ1-4; possibly TRBD1 for D (6 bases). V gave up 5 bases and J gave up 4 bases, with 14 bases separating them. Looked up from germline, CDR1 is LGHDT and CDR2 is YNNKEL (reference sequence). The CDR3 covers 15 residues.

V is TRBV12-3 or TRBV12-4 and J is TRBJ2-3; weak D call: TRBD2 (6 bases). V shed 3 bases and J shed 4 bases, with 14 bases lying between them. This CDR3 is 15 amino acids long. CDR3 nucleotides: TGTGCCAGCAGTTTGATGCGGGATAGTGCAGATACGCAGTATTTT. Its protein product is CASSLMRDSADTQYF.

This clonotype was observed a few times. The chain has TRBV6-4 and TRBJ2-7; D possibly corresponds to TRBD2 (6 bases). This CDR3 spans 13 amino acids. CDR1 is MRHNA and CDR2 is SNTAGT in the germline V gene. The CDR3 DNA sequence: TGTGCTAGAAGAACCGGGACTCCTTACGAGCAGTACTTC. Translated, it gives CARRTGTPYEQYF.

This clonotype was recorded only once. The chain combines TRBV24-1 with TRBJ1-5, with D perhaps TRBD1 (5 bases). The CDR3 contains 14 residues. V was trimmed by 4 bases and J by 5 bases, leaving 11 bases between them. Germline CDR1 KGHDR, CDR2 SFDVKD. The CDR3 here is CATSERDGDQPQHF. As DNA, the CDR3 is TGTGCCACCAGTGAGCGGGACGGCGATCAGCCCCAGCATTTT.

This clonotype was picked up one time. A much bigger clone sits one base away, suggesting this may be a read error. CDR3 coding DNA: TGTGCCACCGGGACTAGCGGGATGACAGATACGCAGTATTTT. Its protein is CATGTSGMTDTQYF. The chain couples TRBV28 to TRBJ2-3; TRBD2 agrees at 13 bases. The germline V gene encodes CDR1 MDHEN and CDR2 SYDVKM. Trimming removed 10 bases from V and 3 bases from J; junction bases left unmatched: 4. The CDR3 is 14 residues long.

This clonotype was seen only a few times. The chain employs TRBV3-1 and TRBJ1-2; no firm D call. Trimming took 4 bases from V and 8 from J, leaving 5 bases between them. Germline V gene sequence: CDR1 LGHDT, CDR2 YNNKEL (reference sequence). This CDR3 comprises 10 residues. CDR3 coding DNA: TGTGCCAGCAGCCCACCCGGCTACACCTTC. Amino acid sequence: CASSPPGYTF.

The V call is TRBV28, the J call TRBJ2-5; D uncertain. The CDR3 has 15 amino acids. Per germline, CDR1 MDHEN and CDR2 SYDVKM. The V end was cut by 3 bases, the J end by 1 base, with 12 bases between. The CDR3 loop reads CASSFSRTSQETQYF. CDR3 nucleotides: TGTGCCAGCAGTTTTTCCAGGACCTCCCAAGAGACCCAGTACTTC.

This clonotype was counted at least ten times. The rearrangement joins TRBV27 to TRBJ1-2; D possibly corresponds to TRBD1 (6 bases). Germline V gene data show CDR1 as MNHEY and CDR2 as SMNVEV (reference sequence). The CDR3 contains 14 residues. Trimming took 0 bases from V and 4 from J, leaving 9 bases between them. For the CDR3, the DNA is TGTGCCAGCAGTTTATCGAGGGGGGCCTATGGCTACACCTTC. This gives the protein CASSLSRGAYGYTF.

This clonotype has a handful of counts. The chain employs TRBV12-3 or TRBV12-4 and TRBJ2-1; possibly TRBD2 for D (5 bases). The CDR3 extends over 15 amino acids. The germline V and J ends were trimmed by 3 bases and 6 bases, with 15 bases remaining between them. DNA for the CDR3: TGTGCCAGCAGTTTCTGGGAGTTAGATGGCAATGAGCAGTTCTTC. Translation gives CASSFWELDGNEQFF.

Comments on this clonotype: One end of the junction is discordant with germline, which a read error may explain. The rearrangement links TRBV4-1 to TRBJ2-1; D gene ambiguous. The CDR3 runs 17 residues. Germline V gene lookup returns CDR1 MGHRA and CDR2 YSYEKL. The CDR3: CAGSQVRSRTLYNEQFF. The CDR3 nucleotides are TGCGCCGGCAGCCAAGTACGTTCCCGTACTCTTTACAATGAGCAGTTCTTC.

This clonotype was found a few times. This rearrangement joins TRBV3-1 to TRBJ1-4; the match to TRBD1 covers 9 bases. The CDR3 runs 16 residues. Looked up from germline, CDR1 is LGHDT and CDR2 is YNNKEL (reference sequence). Unmatched junction bases numbered 8, after V lost 1 base and J lost 8 bases. The CDR3 nucleotides read TGTGCCAGCAGCCAAGTTCCCGGGACAGGGCAGGAAAAACTGTTTTTT. Translating gives CASSQVPGTGQEKLFF.

This rearrangement joins TRBV12-5 to TRBJ2-3; the D gene is possibly TRBD2 (5 bases). Trimming stripped 6 bases from V and 5 bases from J, with 12 bases between. This CDR3 is built from 13 residues. In germline, CDR1 is LGHNT, CDR2 FRNRAP. CDR3 DNA: TGTGCTAGTGGGAACGGGGTCGGAGATACGCAGTATTTT. Translation gives CASGNGVGDTQYF.

This clonotype showed up just once. The junction departs from germline at one end; a sequencing error may be responsible. For the CDR3, the DNA is TGCACCAGCAGCCATATACAGGGCGAAGCTTTCTTT. Its protein product is CTSSHIQGEAFF. The chain has TRBV4-1 and TRBJ1-1; D perhaps matches TRBD1 (6 bases). The germline V gene has CDR1 MGHRA and CDR2 YSYEKL. This CDR3 has 12 amino acids.

The V and J genes are TRBV7-9 and TRBJ2-5; a weak D match, TRBD2 (6 bases). Germline V CDR1 and CDR2: SEHNR, FQNEAQ (reference sequence). Trimming removed 4 bases at V and 2 bases at J, with 14 bases between. CDR3 size: 15 residues. CDR3 amino acids: CASSSGTLQQETQYF. CDR3 in DNA: TGTGCCAGCAGCTCCGGGACTCTCCAGCAAGAGACCCAGTACTTC.

This clonotype showed up just a few times. DNA for the CDR3: TGTGCCAGCAGCTTACGGGAGCCGCAGTATTTT. This sequence encodes CASSLREPQYF. V is TRBV7-9 and J is TRBJ2-3, with D maybe TRBD2 (6 bases). The V and J ends lost 2 bases and 10 bases respectively, with 7 bases between them. Germline CDR1 reads SEHNR; CDR2 reads FQNEAQ (reference sequence). CDR3 size: 11 residues.

This clonotype appeared many times. One end of the junction fails to match germline, which may point to a read error. V is TRBV4-1 and J is TRBJ1-5; 7 bases fit TRBD1. The CDR3 spans 14 residues. The V gene's germline CDR1 is MGHRA and CDR2 YSYEKL. Here the CDR3 reads CASSPQGINQPQHF. CDR3 DNA sequence: TGTGCCAGCAGTCCACAGGGGATCAATCAGCCCCAGCATTTT.

The chain employs TRBV20-1 and TRBJ2-1; D possibly corresponds to TRBD2 (5 bases). With 5 bases removed from V and 8 bases from J, the gap between germline ends came to 19 bases. This CDR3 is built from 14 residues. Per the germline V gene, CDR1 is DFQATT and CDR2 is SNEGSKA (reference sequence). DNA for the CDR3: TGCAGTGCTGGAAGGAGGCCCAGCGCCGATGAGCAGTTCTTC. Translating it yields CSAGRRPSADEQFF.

This clonotype was counted between two and nine times. The chain has TRBV7-9 and TRBJ2-4; TRBD2 aligns across 9 bases. The germline V gene encodes CDR1 SEHNR and CDR2 FQNEAQ (reference sequence). The CDR3 runs 16 residues. The V gene end was trimmed by 4 bases and the J gene end by 13 bases; junction bases not matched to a gene: 17. The CDR3, as DNA: TGTGCCAGCAGCTCCACAGCGGGGGGCGGGTCTGGAGGGCAGTACTTC. Amino acids: CASSSTAGGGSGGQYF.